This entry features one TCR beta chain sequence. TCRdb's copy holds only in-frame clones and misses some; the assay was immunoSEQ multiplex PCR. The sample records about 120,000 clones, 90% being singletons. Trimming took off 4 bases at V and 6 bases at J, with 14 bases between the two ends. The CDR3 spans 14 residues. Germline V gene lookup returns CDR1 SGHTS and CDR2 YDEGEE. This record comes from a study of blood T cell repertoires in COVID-19. Study overall: In each case, the material was cDNA or gDNA derived from T cells, B-cell-depleted T cells, or PBMCs.

This TCR derives from a woman in her sixties with COVID-19, enrolled during active disease. The specimen sequenced was peripheral blood. This chain connects TRBV5-8 to TRBJ2-1, with D uncertain. The CDR3 bases are TGTGCCAGCAGCGATTACAGAAAAACCAATGAGCAGTTCTTC. Translation: CASSDYRKTNEQFF.